Listed here are 18 T cell receptor beta chains from one sample, sequenced in a study of cytomegalovirus exposure and HLA in healthy donors. The PCR used 60 Vbeta and 13 Jbeta primers. Libraries were prepared by immunoSEQ multiplex PCR; TCRdb keeps only in-frame clonotypes and omits some of them. The sample lists 100,000 or so clones, 70% to 80% seen once, with roughly 9.6% in the top ten. Specimen: PBMCs. Source of these receptors: a male donor in good health and CMV-seropositive.

CDR3 residues: CASSTDRVAEKLFF. The CDR3 bases are TGCGCCAGCAGCACTGACAGGGTTGCTGAAAAACTGTTTTTT. The J gene is TRBJ1-4, the V gene TRBV5-1, with 7 bases aligning to TRBD1. The germline V gene has CDR1 SGHRS and CDR2 YFSETQ. This CDR3 contains 14 residues. The V gene end was trimmed by 4 bases and the J gene end by 7 bases; junction bases not matched to a gene: 7.

The J gene is TRBJ1-2, the V gene TRBV7-2, with D unclear. Trimming shortened V by 8 bases and J by 2 bases, and 12 bases separated the two germline ends. Germline CDR1 and CDR2: SGHTA and FQGNSA. This CDR3 is built from 13 residues. The CDR3 loop is CASSNGENYGYTF. In DNA, the CDR3 is TGTGCCAGCTCGAACGGGGAGAACTATGGCTACACCTTC.

The chain uses TRBV7-8 and TRBJ1-5; D call uncertain. Germline loops: CDR1 SGHVS, CDR2 FQNEAQ. The V end was cut by 1 base, the J end by 6 bases, with 10 bases between. The CDR3 is 14 residues long. The DNA of the CDR3 is TGTGCCAGCAGCTTAGACGGGTTTGGTCAGCCCCAGCATTTT. Its protein is CASSLDGFGQPQHF.

V usage is TRBV5-1 and J usage is TRBJ2-1; 7 positions agree with TRBD1. The length of the CDR3 is 13 residues. Germline CDR1 reads SGHRS; CDR2 reads YFSETQ. V lost 4 bases and J lost 6; bases outside the gene matches: 4. In DNA form, the CDR3 reads TGCGCCAGCAGCCCACACAGGGGCAATGAGCAGTTCTTC. Amino acid sequence: CASSPHRGNEQFF. Together with reference TRBV5-1 and TRBJ2-1, the CDR3 gives the full variable domain: KAGVTQTPRYLIKTRGQQVTLSCSPISGHRSVSWYQQTPGQGLQFLFEYFSETQRNKGNFPGRFSGRQFSNSRSEMNVSTLELGDSALYLCASSPHRGNEQFFGPGTRLTVL.

The chain employs TRBV2 and TRBJ1-4, with D possibly TRBD1 on 6 matching bases. Germline lookup yields CDR1 SNHLY and CDR2 FYNNEI. The V and J ends lost 6 bases and 7 bases respectively, with 18 bases between them. The CDR3 length is 15 residues. CDR3 loop: CASREQGFLGEKLFF. The CDR3 region has the DNA TGTGCCAGCAGGGAACAGGGTTTTTTAGGTGAAAAACTGTTTTTT.

This chain connects TRBV7-2 to TRBJ2-3; D perhaps matches TRBD1 (5 bases). V shed 1 base and J shed 4 bases, with 12 bases lying between them. The CDR3 has 15 residues. CDR1 SGHTA and CDR2 FQGNSA come from the germline V gene. The CDR3 loop reads CASSLEGAGADTQYF. The CDR3, as DNA: TGTGCCAGCAGCTTAGAAGGGGCTGGCGCAGATACGCAGTATTTT. The complete variable domain, with remaining parts taken from reference TRBV7-2 and TRBJ2-3, reads GAGVSQSPSNKVTEKGKDVELRCDPISGHTALYWYRQSLGQGLEFLIYFQGNSAPDKSGLPSDRFSAERTGGSVSTLTIQRTQQEDSAVYLCASSLEGAGADTQYFGPGTRLTVL.

The chain couples TRBV5-4 to TRBJ2-1; D gene ambiguous. The CDR3 spans 16 residues. The germline V gene encodes CDR1 SGHNT and CDR2 YYREEE (reference sequence). The V and J ends lost 6 bases and 5 bases respectively, with 21 bases between them. CDR3 sequence reads: CASTQGARRGNNEQFF. The CDR3 region has the DNA TGTGCCAGCACCCAAGGAGCGCGGAGAGGAAACAATGAGCAGTTCTTC.

This chain connects TRBV9 to TRBJ2-7; TRBD2 is a possible D gene (5 bases). The germline V gene has CDR1 SGDLS and CDR2 YYNGEE. The CDR3 runs to 14 residues. V dropped 2 bases and J dropped 7 bases, with 16 bases sitting between them. CDR3 nucleotide sequence: TGTGCCAGCAGCGTCGGACCGGAGCCGGGGGAGCAGTACTTC. Protein sequence: CASSVGPEPGEQYF.

Within the sample, this clone is large. The chain links TRBV7-2 to TRBJ2-7; D call uncertain. Trimming took off 5 bases at V and 0 bases at J, with 14 bases between the two ends. This CDR3 is built from 15 residues. CDR1 and CDR2 (germline): SGHTA, FQGNSA. In DNA, the CDR3 is TGTGCCAGCAGCCCCCTGGAGATCCCCTCCTACGAGCAGTACTTC. It encodes CASSPLEIPSYEQYF.

The genes are TRBV7-8 and TRBJ2-7, with D unclear. CDR3 length: 11 amino acids. V dropped 5 bases and J dropped 6 bases, with 8 bases sitting between them. Germline loops: CDR1 SGHVS, CDR2 FQNEAQ. CDR3 sequence (DNA): TGTGCCAGCAGCCCCCTCCGCGAGCAGTACTTC. It translates to CASSPLREQYF.

DNA for the CDR3: TGTGCCAGCACCCTACCCTTTCCCCCAGGGAAAACTCGGACTAATGAAAAACTGTTTTTT. Its translation is CASTLPFPPGKTRTNEKLFF. The chain has TRBV27 and TRBJ1-4, with a tentative D call TRBD1 (5 bases). Deletions cut 7 bases from V and 2 bases from J, with 29 bases between. The CDR3 runs 20 residues. Germline V CDR1 and CDR2: MNHEY, SMNVEV (reference sequence).

This clone was seen more than once but under ten times. The chain carries TRBV7-8 and TRBJ2-4, with unresolved D. The CDR3 is 14 amino acids. V was pared by 3 bases and J by 3 bases, with 9 bases between. Germline V CDR1 and CDR2: SGHVS, FQNEAQ. CDR3 sequence: CASSFLIGKNIQYF. The CDR3 coding sequence is TGTGCCAGCAGCTTTTTAATCGGCAAAAACATTCAGTACTTC.

The CDR3 loop is CASSPQGGRGTDTQYF. In DNA, the CDR3 is TGTGCCAGCAGTCCGCAGGGAGGGCGGGGCACAGATACGCAGTATTTT. The rearrangement links TRBV27 to TRBJ2-3; 7 bases fit TRBD2. The CDR3 totals 16 residues. The germline V gene encodes CDR1 MNHEY and CDR2 SMNVEV (reference sequence). Losses at the gene ends were 5 bases for V and 1 base for J; bases not matched to a gene: 9.

V and J are TRBV7-8 and TRBJ1-2; tentative D call: TRBD1 (5 bases). CDR3 length: 14 amino acids. The germline V gene encodes CDR1 SGHVS and CDR2 FQNEAQ. The V and J ends lost 5 bases and 2 bases respectively, with 12 bases between them. This CDR3 is CASSPQTVNYGYTF. The CDR3 nucleotides read TGTGCCAGCAGCCCCCAGACAGTAAACTATGGCTACACCTTC.

The rearrangement uses TRBV28 and TRBJ1-5; TRBD1 matches 8 bases. Trimming removed 6 bases from V and 6 bases from J; junction bases left unmatched: 7. This CDR3 region has 14 residues. Germline CDR1 is MDHEN and CDR2 is SYDVKM. The CDR3 nucleotides read TGTGCCAGCAGGCTAGGACAGGGTCGTCAGCCCCAGCATTTT. Its protein product is CASRLGQGRQPQHF.

V and J are TRBV7-2 and TRBJ1-1; D is perhaps TRBD1 (6 bases). Trimming pared 3 bases from V and 5 bases from J, leaving 13 bases between. The CDR3 length is 14 residues. CDR1 and CDR2 (germline): SGHTA, FQGNSA. Written as DNA, the CDR3 is TGTGCCAGCAGCTTCTCCGATCAGGGGACTGAAGCTTTCTTT. Translation gives CASSFSDQGTEAFF.

The V gene is TRBV7-9, the J gene TRBJ1-1, with 11 bases identical to TRBD1. Per the germline V gene, CDR1 is SEHNR and CDR2 is FQNEAQ (reference sequence). J lost 4 bases, V lost 2 bases, and 12 bases had no gene match. CDR3 length: 18 residues. CDR3 nucleotides: TGTGCCAGCAGCTTAAGGGGGGGACAGGGGGGATCGGCCACTGAAGCTTTCTTT. This translates into CASSLRGGQGGSATEAFF. Full variable domain (outside the CDR3, taken from reference TRBV7-9 and TRBJ1-1): DTGVSQNPRHKITKRGQNVTFRCDPISEHNRLYWYRQTLGQGPEFLTYFQNEAQLEKSRLLSDRFSAERPKGSFSTLEIQRTEQGDSAMYLCASSLRGGQGGSATEAFFGQGTRLTVV.

This chain joins TRBV10-3 and TRBJ2-7, with 7 bases that match TRBD2. This CDR3 contains 14 residues. In germline, CDR1 is ENHRY, CDR2 SYGVKD. V lost 2 bases to trimming and J lost 3 bases; unmatched junction nucleotides: 4. The CDR3 loop is CAISEGRTSYEQYF. The CDR3 DNA is TGTGCCATCAGTGAGGGTCGGACTAGCTACGAGCAGTACTTC.